The present TCR beta chain was sequenced within a study of cytomegalovirus exposure and HLA in healthy donors. Turning to the study itself: The approximately 120 validation repertoires were reported in a later analysis to have been generated on the same platform as the roughly 630 first-cohort repertoires.

Sequencing used immunoSEQ multiplex PCR; TCRdb keeps in-frame clones, though not all of them. Of just under 150,000 clones listed, approximately 86% are singletons. V lost 3 bases, J lost 7 bases, and 9 bases lay in between. The length of the CDR3 is 12 residues. In germline, CDR1 is MRHNA, CDR2 SNTAGT. On this clone: Its target is unknown.

Study-wide results and limits: There were some public TCRs occurring in many donors, but most TCR sequences were rare. Cytomegalovirus association was assigned to about 150 TCR beta chains. According to a subsequent analysis, TCR clusters identified in the first cohort showed a tendency to co-occur across the approximately 110 validation repertoires.

Sequencing was performed on PBMCs. The TCR comes from a man younger than 30 in good health and CMV-seropositive. The gene calls are TRBV6-4 and TRBJ1-1; D unclear. The CDR3 is CASSEGGNEAFF. CDR3 coding DNA: TGTGCCAGCAGTGAAGGAGGGAATGAAGCTTTCTTT.